These 31 T cell receptor beta chains were sequenced from one sample in a study of cytomegalovirus exposure and HLA in healthy donors. Vbeta (60) and Jbeta (13) primers were used in the PCR. Data came from immunoSEQ multiplex PCR; TCRdb stores just in-frame clones and leaves some out. The table records roughly 130,000 clones, 75% to 85% of them present only once. Sequences were obtained from PBMCs. The receptors shown here come from a male donor in good health and CMV-seropositive.

The chain employs TRBV4-2 and TRBJ2-7; weak D call: TRBD1 (5 bases). The germline V gene encodes CDR1 LGHNA and CDR2 YNFKEQ. CDR3 length: 15 residues. Trimming shortened V by 1 base and J by 0 bases, and 10 bases separated the two germline ends. The chain's CDR3 is CASSQAQATSYEQYF. In DNA, the CDR3 is TGTGCCAGCAGCCAAGCACAGGCTACCTCCTACGAGCAGTACTTC.

The chain carries TRBV30 and TRBJ1-5, with a possible D match to TRBD1 (5 bases). Germline values: CDR1 GTSNPN, CDR2 SVGIG (reference sequence). Trimming pared 2 bases from V and 3 bases from J, leaving 8 bases between. The CDR3 runs 13 residues. The CDR3 sequence is CAWSPGFNQPQHF. As DNA, the CDR3 is TGTGCCTGGAGTCCAGGGTTCAATCAGCCCCAGCATTTT.

V usage is TRBV13 and J usage is TRBJ2-4; 8 bases match TRBD1. This CDR3 is built from 16 residues. The ends lost 5 bases at V and 0 bases at J; junction bases unmatched: 6. Germline lookup yields CDR1 PRHDT and CDR2 FYEKMQ (reference sequence). CDR3 amino acids: CASSPGTGLAKNIQYF. As DNA, the CDR3 is TGTGCCAGCAGCCCCGGGACAGGATTAGCCAAAAACATTCAGTACTTC.

The chain uses TRBV11-2 and TRBJ2-2; 8 nucleotides match TRBD1. Per the germline V gene, CDR1 is SGHAT and CDR2 is FQNNGV. Unmatched junction bases numbered 3, after V lost 6 bases and J lost 3 bases. The CDR3 is 14 residues long. CDR3 region: CASSRQGYTGELFF. In nucleotides, the CDR3 is TGTGCCAGCAGTAGACAGGGGTACACCGGGGAGCTGTTTTTT.

This clone was observed a few times. The chain uses TRBV7-6 and TRBJ2-7; D is perhaps TRBD2 (6 bases). Germline V gene lookup returns CDR1 SGHVS and CDR2 FNYEAQ. This CDR3 spans 17 amino acids. V was clipped by 5 bases and J by 1 base, with 21 bases between them. The CDR3, as DNA: TGTGCCAGCAGCCCCGGATTTGGGGGGACGGCATCCTACGAGCAGTACTTC. This sequence encodes CASSPGFGGTASYEQYF.

Only one count was recorded for this clone. The rearrangement links TRBV6-1 to TRBJ1-2; D gene ambiguous. The V and J ends lost 11 bases and 8 bases respectively, with 15 bases between them. CDR3 length: 11 residues. Germline V CDR1 and CDR2: MNHNS, SASEGT. The DNA of the CDR3 is TGTGCCGTCCGTGGGTGGAGCGGCTACACCTTC. It specifies CAVRGWSGYTF.

This chain joins TRBV7-2 and TRBJ1-2; 8 nucleotides align to TRBD1. Germline trimming cut 5 bases from V and 7 bases from J; bases unmatched to any gene: 9. Germline CDR1 SGHTA, CDR2 FQGNSA. The CDR3 contains 14 residues. The CDR3 coding sequence is TGTGCCAGCAGCCTTATCAGGGGGCACGGTGGCTACACCTTC. It translates to CASSLIRGHGGYTF.

This sequence joins TRBV28 and TRBJ2-3; 13 bases line up with TRBD2. The CDR3 has 16 residues. The ends lost 5 bases at V and 8 bases at J; junction bases unmatched: 10. The germline V gene encodes CDR1 MDHEN and CDR2 SYDVKM. The CDR3 sequence is CASSVGLAGDGSTQYF. In nucleotides, the CDR3 is TGTGCCAGCAGTGTTGGACTAGCGGGGGATGGGAGTACGCAGTATTTT.

The V and J genes are TRBV28 and TRBJ1-3; D is undetermined. The V end lost 7 bases, the J end lost 6 bases, and 19 bases lay between the germline ends. Germline CDR1 and CDR2: MDHEN and SYDVKM. CDR3 length: 15 amino acids. The CDR3 loop is CASTTRSLVVNTIYF. As DNA, the CDR3 is TGTGCCAGCACGACCAGGTCCCTCGTTGTAAACACCATATATTTT.

This rearrangement joins TRBV10-3 to TRBJ2-7, with 9 bases fitting TRBD1. This CDR3 region has 13 residues. With 11 bases clipped from V and 0 bases from J, the junction kept 5 bases outside the gene matches. Germline lookup yields CDR1 ENHRY and CDR2 SYGVKD. The CDR3 bases are TGTGCCGTGGGGACAGGGAACTCCTACGAGCAGTACTTC. This translates into CAVGTGNSYEQYF.

This clone has only a few counts. The CDR3 nucleotides read TGTGCCAGCAGTGTCGGACAGGCCAATACCGGGGAGCTGTTTTTT. Amino acid sequence: CASSVGQANTGELFF. The chain couples TRBV6-4 to TRBJ2-2, with TRBD1 matching over 7 bases. J gave up 5 bases and V 4 bases, and 7 bases lay outside the gene matches. CDR3 length equals 15 residues. Per the germline V gene, CDR1 is MRHNA and CDR2 is SNTAGT.

The V call is TRBV7-3, the J call TRBJ2-2, with a possible D match to TRBD2 (6 bases). Trimming left V 5 bases short and J 7 bases short, with 11 bases between. The CDR3 totals 13 residues. In germline, CDR1 is SGHTA, CDR2 FQGTGA. The CDR3 protein is CASSAGLFGELFF. CDR3 DNA sequence: TGTGCCAGCAGCGCGGGACTCTTCGGGGAGCTGTTTTTT. The variable domain in full, completed from reference TRBV7-3 and TRBJ2-2, reads GAGVSQTPSNKVTEKGKYVELRCDPISGHTALYWYRQSLGQGPEFLIYFQGTGAADDSGLPNDRFFAVRPEGSVSTLKIQRTERGDSAVYLCASSAGLFGELFFGEGSRLTVL.

The J gene is TRBJ2-3, the V gene TRBV10-3, with D possibly being TRBD2 (6 bases). Germline values: CDR1 ENHRY, CDR2 SYGVKD. V lost 8 bases to trimming and J lost 3 bases, with 21 bases between them. The CDR3 runs 16 residues. The CDR3 DNA reads as TGTGCCATCGGAGGGCCGGGAGCACTAGGGACAGATACGCAGTATTTT. Translated: CAIGGPGALGTDTQYF.

The J gene is TRBJ2-4, the V gene TRBV7-9, with TRBD1 as a possible D gene (5 bases). Germline V CDR1 and CDR2: SEHNR, FQNEAQ (reference sequence). The CDR3 is 16 amino acids. V dropped 5 bases and J dropped 8 bases, with 22 bases sitting between them. In DNA, the CDR3 is TGTGCCAGCAGCGACCGGCAGGGTGATGTCCTGGACATTCAGTACTTC. Amino acid sequence: CASSDRQGDVLDIQYF.

V is TRBV7-3 and J is TRBJ2-5; no clear D gene. Trimming took 2 bases from V and 4 from J, leaving 8 bases between them. The CDR3 totals 13 residues. The germline V gene has CDR1 SGHTA and CDR2 FQGTGA. DNA for the CDR3: TGTGCCAGCAGCTTATCTAGAACAGAGACCCAGTACTTC. Amino acids: CASSLSRTETQYF.

This clone appeared once. V usage is TRBV5-4 and J usage is TRBJ2-7; 16 bases match TRBD2. CDR3 size: 18 residues. Germline lookup yields CDR1 SGHNT and CDR2 YYREEE (reference sequence). Losses at the gene ends were 0 bases for V and 2 bases for J; bases not matched to a gene: 5. CDR3 in amino acids: CASSLGPGTSGRAYEQYF. The CDR3 DNA is TGTGCCAGCAGCTTGGGTCCAGGGACTAGCGGGAGGGCCTACGAGCAGTACTTC.

V is TRBV7-9 and J is TRBJ2-7; TRBD1 is a possible D gene (6 bases). With 5 bases removed from V and 2 bases from J, the gap between germline ends came to 16 bases. Germline CDR1 is SEHNR and CDR2 is FQNEAQ (reference sequence). The CDR3 is 15 residues long. For the CDR3, the DNA is TGTGCCAGCAGCCCCACAGGGAATAGGGCCTACGAGCAGTACTTC. This gives the protein CASSPTGNRAYEQYF.

The V call is TRBV30, the J call TRBJ2-3, with 8 bases identical to TRBD2. The CDR3 runs to 15 residues. J was trimmed by 2 bases and V by 5 bases; bases with no gene match: 9. Per germline, CDR1 GTSNPN and CDR2 SVGIG (reference sequence). The CDR3 loop reads CAWREGPHSTDTQYF. In DNA form, the CDR3 reads TGTGCCTGGCGGGAGGGCCCGCATTCCACAGATACGCAGTATTTT.

This sequence joins TRBV7-9 and TRBJ1-1, with D tentatively TRBD1 (6 bases). This CDR3 region has 14 residues. V was cut by 2 bases and J by 0 bases, with 7 bases left in between. Germline assignment: CDR1 SEHNR and CDR2 FQNEAQ (reference sequence). CDR3 DNA: TGTGCCAGCAGCTTAACAGGGATGAACACTGAAGCTTTCTTT. It is translated as CASSLTGMNTEAFF.

This clone was seen once. This chain joins TRBV15 and TRBJ2-5; D perhaps matches TRBD2 (5 bases). V was pared by 8 bases and J by 5 bases, with 12 bases between. The CDR3 runs to 12 residues. The germline V gene encodes CDR1 LNHNV and CDR2 YYDKDF (reference sequence). The CDR3 protein is CATARDVETQYF. In DNA, the CDR3 is TGTGCCACCGCACGGGATGTGGAGACCCAGTACTTC.

J is TRBJ2-5 and V is TRBV7-8, with D possibly matching TRBD1 (5 bases). The end of the DNA is better explained by TRBJ2-7, so the J call may be wrong. CDR3 size: 12 residues. From germline, CDR1 is SGHVS and CDR2 FQNEAQ. The CDR3 reads CASSLDIYEQYF. CDR3 coding DNA: TGTGCCAGCAGCTTGGACATCTACGAGCAGTACTTC.

This chain connects TRBV6-1 to TRBJ2-3; the D is unclear. V was pared by 8 bases and J by 6 bases, with 12 bases between. This CDR3 comprises 12 residues. CDR1 and CDR2 (germline): MNHNS, SASEGT. As DNA, the CDR3 is TGTGCCAGCCGGTCCCCCAGGGATACGCAGTATTTT. As protein: CASRSPRDTQYF.

The CDR3 sequence: CASSSWTREYNEQFF. As DNA, the CDR3 is TGTGCCAGCAGCTCGTGGACGCGGGAGTACAATGAGCAGTTCTTC. J is TRBJ2-1 and V is TRBV5-6; TRBD2 matches 7 bases. The CDR3 is 15 amino acids. Germline CDR1 is SGHDT and CDR2 is YYEEEE. Trimming at V came to 3 bases and at J to 4 bases, leaving 7 bases not matched to a gene.

The gene calls are TRBV7-8 and TRBJ1-5, with D maybe TRBD1 (5 bases). The CDR3 length is 17 residues. V lost 1 base, J lost 0 bases, and 13 bases lay in between. Germline lookup yields CDR1 SGHVS and CDR2 FQNEAQ. Here the CDR3 DNA reads TGTGCCAGCAGCTTAGGAGTAGGGGCAGATAGCAATCAGCCCCAGCATTTT. It specifies CASSLGVGADSNQPQHF.

The chain links TRBV6-5 to TRBJ2-5; 7 bases are a match to TRBD2. The V segment lost 6 bases and the J segment 7 bases; nucleotides outside the gene matches: 5. CDR1 and CDR2 (germline): MNHEY, SVGAGI. CDR3 length equals 12 residues. The CDR3 here is CASRVGEGTQYF. The DNA of the CDR3 is TGTGCCAGCAGGGTAGGGGAGGGGACCCAGTACTTC.

The J gene is TRBJ2-5, the V gene TRBV19; a weak D match, TRBD2 (5 bases). Germline V CDR1 and CDR2: LNHDA, SQIVND (reference sequence). Trimming stripped 5 bases from V and 1 base from J, with 8 bases between. The CDR3 loop spans 13 amino acids. The CDR3 loop is CASSAGVQETQYF. As DNA, the CDR3 is TGTGCCAGTAGTGCCGGGGTCCAAGAGACCCAGTACTTC.

The chain joins TRBV30 to TRBJ2-2, with a weak D call TRBD1 (5 bases). The length of the CDR3 is 14 residues. Trimming shortened V by 2 bases and J by 1 base, and 8 bases separated the two germline ends. Germline CDR1 and CDR2: GTSNPN and SVGIG (reference sequence). DNA for the CDR3: TGTGCCTGGAGTCCAGGGTGGAACACCGGGGAGCTGTTTTTT. Its protein product is CAWSPGWNTGELFF.

This clone was observed a single time. The V call is TRBV5-6, the J call TRBJ2-2; TRBD2 agrees at 9 bases. With 2 bases clipped from V and 5 bases from J, the junction kept 4 bases outside the gene matches. The length of the CDR3 is 15 residues. Germline CDR1 is SGHDT and CDR2 is YYEEEE. CDR3 DNA: TGTGCCAGCAGCTTAATAGCGGGAGTTACCGGGGAGCTGTTTTTT. Amino acid sequence: CASSLIAGVTGELFF.

The J gene is TRBJ2-1, the V gene TRBV11-1; D might be TRBD1 (6 bases). The CDR3 sequence is 13 residues long. The germline V gene has CDR1 SGHAT and CDR2 FQDESV (reference sequence). Trimming left V 0 bases short and J 6 bases short, with 6 bases between. As DNA, the CDR3 is TGTGCCAGCAGCTTAGCAGGGGGCAATGAGCAGTTCTTC. Its protein product is CASSLAGGNEQFF.

The chain combines TRBV4-3 with TRBJ2-7; 9 nucleotides match TRBD2. Trimming removed 0 bases from V and 3 bases from J; junction bases left unmatched: 6. The CDR3 consists of 16 residues. The germline V gene has CDR1 LGHNA and CDR2 YSLEER. DNA for the CDR3: TGCGCCAGCAGCCAAGAAACTAGCGGGTCCCTCTACGAGCAGTACTTC. This gives the protein CASSQETSGSLYEQYF.

The chain carries TRBV19 and TRBJ1-1, with D perhaps TRBD1 (6 bases). Trimming shortened V by 4 bases and J by 5 bases, and 14 bases separated the two germline ends. Germline CDR1 reads LNHDA; CDR2 reads SQIVND (reference sequence). The CDR3 is 14 residues long. As DNA, the CDR3 is TGTGCCAGTAGTACCCCCGGGACACCTACTGAAGCTTTCTTT. Its protein is CASSTPGTPTEAFF.